This TCR beta chain emerged from a study of blood T cell repertoires in COVID-19. This CDR3 contains 13 residues. Trimming removed 7 bases from V and 1 base from J; junction bases left unmatched: 2. CDR1 GTSNPN and CDR2 SVGIG come from the germline V gene (reference sequence). Clones were read by immunoSEQ multiplex PCR, and TCRdb kept only the in-frame ones, dropping some. Of 53,000 or so clones in the sample, more than 80% were seen once. The chain is built from TRBV30 and TRBJ1-5; the match to TRBD1 covers 9 bases. This TCR derives from an elderly man with acute or convalescent COVID-19. Material for sequencing was peripheral blood. DNA of the CDR3: TGTGCCTTAGGGACAGGGAGCAATCAGCCCCAGCATTTT. It yields the protein CALGTGSNQPQHF.